A selection of T cell receptor beta chains follows, all from one sample in a study of CD8+ T cells in alopecia areata. Clones were read by immunoSEQ multiplex PCR, and TCRdb kept only the in-frame ones, dropping some. In the table there are roughly 200,000 clones, around 50% of which are singletons. The sample comprised CD8+ T cells sorted from blood. All receptors derive from a human donor in good health. Both conserved end residues are trimmed from each CDR3. Fields, in order: V gene, J gene, CDR3 protein.

v_call: TRBV5-6; j_call: TRBJ1-1; cdr3_aa: ASSGGGNTEAF
v_call: TRBV11-2; j_call: TRBJ2-5; cdr3_aa: ASSSSWTETQETQY
v_call: TRBV10-2; j_call: TRBJ1-1; cdr3_aa: ASSVTGNTEAF
v_call: TRBV29-1; j_call: TRBJ2-7; cdr3_aa: SADTGGGLYEQY
v_call: TRBV18; j_call: TRBJ2-7; cdr3_aa: ASSPPDSSYEQY
v_call: TRBV2; j_call: TRBJ2-1; cdr3_aa: ASSGTGITYNEQF
v_call: TRBV7-9; j_call: TRBJ2-2; cdr3_aa: ASSLVVPLPGELF
v_call: TRBV29-1; j_call: TRBJ2-3; cdr3_aa: SVDPRDRGRDTQY
v_call: TRBV2; j_call: TRBJ2-7; cdr3_aa: ASNHPGPKDEQY
v_call: TRBV14; j_call: TRBJ2-1; cdr3_aa: ASSQDYKYNEQF
v_call: TRBV29-1; j_call: TRBJ1-2; cdr3_aa: LTSDNYGYT
v_call: TRBV18; j_call: TRBJ1-4; cdr3_aa: ASSPGDRLREKLF
v_call: TRBV7-6; j_call: TRBJ2-3; cdr3_aa: ASSLGQGLVDTQY
v_call: TRBV5-4; j_call: TRBJ2-3; cdr3_aa: ASSNPDRGSTDTQY
v_call: TRBV13; j_call: TRBJ1-2; cdr3_aa: ASSLGDREDGYT